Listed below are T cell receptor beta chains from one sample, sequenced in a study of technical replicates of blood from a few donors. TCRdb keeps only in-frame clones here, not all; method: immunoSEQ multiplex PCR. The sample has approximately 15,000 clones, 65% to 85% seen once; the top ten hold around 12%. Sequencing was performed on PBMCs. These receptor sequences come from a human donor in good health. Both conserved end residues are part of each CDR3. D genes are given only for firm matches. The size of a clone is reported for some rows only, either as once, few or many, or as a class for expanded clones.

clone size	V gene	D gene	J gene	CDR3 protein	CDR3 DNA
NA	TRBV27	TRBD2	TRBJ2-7	CASSLAGTRGGYEQYF	TGTGCCAGCAGTTTAGCCGGGACTAGGGGAGGCTACGAGCAGTACTTC
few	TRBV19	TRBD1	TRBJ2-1	CASLSGPGTGSEQFF	TGTGCCAGTCTTTCGGGACCCGGGACAGGGTCCGAGCAGTTCTTC
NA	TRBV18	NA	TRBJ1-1	CASQQGNTEAFF	TGTGCCAGCCAGCAGGGGAACACTGAAGCTTTCTTT
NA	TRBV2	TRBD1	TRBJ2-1	CASQDRENYNEQFF	TGTGCCAGCCAGGACAGGGAGAATTACAATGAGCAGTTCTTC
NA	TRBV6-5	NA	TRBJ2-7	CASSRGGRYEQYF	TGTGCCAGCAGCCGCGGGGGCCGCTACGAGCAGTACTTC
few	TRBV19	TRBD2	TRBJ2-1	CASRLLGFAGGPLNEQFF	TGTGCCAGCAGACTGTTAGGGTTTGCGGGAGGGCCTTTAAATGAGCAGTTCTTC
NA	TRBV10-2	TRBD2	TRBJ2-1	CASKPGTSGRAYNEQFF	TGCGCCAGCAAGCCCGGGACTAGCGGGAGAGCCTACAATGAGCAGTTCTTC
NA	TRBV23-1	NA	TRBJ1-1	CASSQRTVVVTEAFF	TGCGCCAGCAGTCAAAGGACAGTCGTGGTCACTGAAGCTTTCTTT
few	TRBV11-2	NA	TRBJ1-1	CASSLRRGGTEAFF	TGTGCCAGCAGCTTAAGAAGGGGAGGAACTGAAGCTTTCTTT
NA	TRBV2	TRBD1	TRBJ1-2	CASSLDRADYGYTF	TGTGCCAGCAGCTTAGACAGGGCAGACTATGGCTACACCTTC
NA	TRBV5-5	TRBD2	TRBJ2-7	CASTRGLAGLNEQYF	TGTGCCAGCACCCGAGGGCTAGCGGGACTAAACGAGCAGTACTTC
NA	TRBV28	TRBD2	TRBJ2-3	CASSLSGLAATDTQYF	TGTGCCAGCAGTTTATCAGGACTAGCGGCCACAGATACGCAGTATTTT
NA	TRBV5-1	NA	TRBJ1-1	CASSLVSVGGTEAFF	TGCGCCAGCAGCTTGGTTTCCGTCGGGGGGACTGAAGCTTTCTTT
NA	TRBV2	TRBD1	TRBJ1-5	CASSTQGASNQPQHF	TGTGCCAGCAGCACTCAGGGGGCGAGCAATCAGCCCCAGCATTTT
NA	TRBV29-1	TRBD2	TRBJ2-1	CSVEELAGVNEQFF	TGCAGCGTTGAAGAACTAGCGGGAGTCAATGAGCAGTTCTTC
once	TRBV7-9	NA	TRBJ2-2	CASSLEQGMGTGELFF	TGTGCCAGCAGCTTAGAACAGGGTATGGGCACCGGGGAGCTGTTTTTT
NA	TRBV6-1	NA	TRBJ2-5	CASSLEWGPVGTQYF	TGTGCCAGCAGTCTGGAATGGGGGCCGGTGGGGACCCAGTACTTC
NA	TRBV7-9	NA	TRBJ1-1	CASSLARGGNTEAFF	TGTGCCAGCAGCTTAGCGCGGGGAGGGAACACTGAAGCTTTCTTT
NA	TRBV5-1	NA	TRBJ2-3	CASSLAGEETDTQYF	TGCGCCAGCAGCTTGGCCGGGGAGGAAACAGATACGCAGTATTTT
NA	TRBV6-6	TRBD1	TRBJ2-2	CASSLGTANTGELFF	TGTGCCAGCAGCCTCGGGACAGCGAACACCGGGGAGCTGTTTTTT
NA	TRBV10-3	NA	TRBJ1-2	CAIQEGNYGYTF	TGTGCCATCCAGGAGGGGAACTATGGCTACACCTTC
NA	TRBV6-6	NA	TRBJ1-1	CASSYRSQGTEAFF	TGTGCCAGCAGTTACAGGTCTCAGGGGACTGAAGCTTTCTTT
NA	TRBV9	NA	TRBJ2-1	CASSVVATGSYNEQFF	TGTGCCAGCAGCGTAGTGGCGACCGGGTCCTACAATGAGCAGTTCTTC
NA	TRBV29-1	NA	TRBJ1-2	CSVYDRRDGYTF	TGCAGCGTTTACGACAGGCGGGATGGCTACACCTTC
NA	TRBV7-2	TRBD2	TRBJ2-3	CASSSNGGADTQYF	TGTGCCAGCAGCTCCAACGGGGGGGCAGATACGCAGTATTTT
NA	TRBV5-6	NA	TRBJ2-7	CASSFMYSYEQYF	TGTGCCAGCAGCTTTATGTACAGCTACGAGCAGTACTTC
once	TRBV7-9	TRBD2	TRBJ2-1	CASSYPGLAGGQGYNEQFF	TGTGCCAGCAGCTACCCGGGACTAGCGGGAGGCCAAGGATACAATGAGCAGTTCTTC
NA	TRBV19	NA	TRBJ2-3	CASSMWAGESDTQYF	TGTGCCAGTAGTATGTGGGCAGGGGAATCGGATACGCAGTATTTT
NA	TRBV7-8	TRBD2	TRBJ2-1	CASSFKPGLVGNEQFF	TGTGCCAGCAGCTTCAAACCGGGACTAGTTGGAAATGAGCAGTTCTTC
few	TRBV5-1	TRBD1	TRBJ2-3	CASSGGQVWTTDTQYF	TGCGCCAGCAGCGGGGGACAGGTTTGGACGACAGATACGCAGTATTTT
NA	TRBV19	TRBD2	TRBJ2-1	CASSMGTSVYNEQFF	TGTGCCAGTAGTATGGGGACTAGCGTCTACAATGAGCAGTTCTTC
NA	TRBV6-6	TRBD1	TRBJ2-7	CASSSSGTGAPEQYF	TGTGCCAGCAGCTCCTCCGGGACAGGGGCGCCCGAGCAGTACTTC
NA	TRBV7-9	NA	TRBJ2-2	CASCLDTPNTGELFF	TGTGCCAGTTGCCTCGACACACCGAACACCGGGGAGCTGTTTTTT
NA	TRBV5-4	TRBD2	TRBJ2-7	CASSSWRETDEQYF	TGTGCCAGCAGCTCTTGGCGGGAGACCGACGAGCAGTACTTC
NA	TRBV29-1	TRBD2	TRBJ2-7	CSVESLAGGSEQYF	TGCAGCGTTGAGTCGCTAGCGGGAGGGAGCGAGCAGTACTTC
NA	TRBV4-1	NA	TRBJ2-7	CASSQGRDTPLEQYF	TGCGCCAGCAGCCAGGGACGGGACACCCCTCTCGAGCAGTACTTC
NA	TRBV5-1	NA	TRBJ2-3	CASSLGAWRAGADTQYF	TGCGCCAGCAGCTTGGGGGCATGGAGGGCCGGCGCAGATACGCAGTATTTT
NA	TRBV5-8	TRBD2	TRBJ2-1	CASSLGGLAAYNEQFF	TGTGCCAGCAGCTTGGGCGGACTAGCGGCTTACAATGAGCAGTTCTTC
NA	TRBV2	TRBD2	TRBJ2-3	CVGGAGGPTDTQYF	TGTGTTGGTGGCGCGGGAGGGCCAACAGATACGCAGTATTTT
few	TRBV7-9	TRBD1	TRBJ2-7	CASSSRGTGAMREQYF	TGTGCCAGCAGTTCTAGGGGGACAGGAGCAATGAGGGAGCAGTACTTC
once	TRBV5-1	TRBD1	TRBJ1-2	CASSLSGQGGLDGYTF	TGCGCCAGCAGCTTATCCGGACAGGGAGGTCTGGATGGCTACACCTTC
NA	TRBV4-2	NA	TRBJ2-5	CASSQGAPDLKTQYF	TGTGCCAGCAGCCAAGGGGCCCCCGACCTGAAGACCCAGTACTTC
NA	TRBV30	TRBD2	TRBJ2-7	CAWSWLAGWEQYF	TGTGCCTGGAGTTGGCTAGCGGGGTGGGAGCAGTACTTC
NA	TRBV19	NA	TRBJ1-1	CASTLQEGMSTEAFF	TGTGCCAGTACCCTACAGGAGGGAATGAGCACTGAAGCTTTCTTT
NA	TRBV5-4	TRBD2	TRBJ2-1	CASSLEAGGYNEQFF	TGTGCCAGCAGCTTGGAGGCGGGAGGCTACAATGAGCAGTTCTTC
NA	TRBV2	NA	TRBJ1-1	CASSERLEAFF	TGTGCCAGCAGTGAACGGTTGGAAGCTTTCTTT
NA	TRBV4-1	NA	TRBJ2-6	CASSQDTRLAGANVLTF	TGCGCCAGCAGCCAAGATACCCGGTTGGCTGGGGCCAACGTCCTGACTTTC
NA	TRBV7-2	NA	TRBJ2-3	CASSPRVPSRDTQYF	TGTGCCAGCAGCCCACGGGTCCCCAGTCGAGATACGCAGTATTTT
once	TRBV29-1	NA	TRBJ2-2	CSAKWGGPNTGELFF	TGCAGCGCAAAATGGGGGGGCCCGAACACCGGGGAGCTGTTTTTT
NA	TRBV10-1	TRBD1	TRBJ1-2	CASSESDRDGGYTF	TGCGCCAGCAGTGAGTCGGACAGGGATGGTGGCTACACCTTC
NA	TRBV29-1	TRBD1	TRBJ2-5	CSVEVWDRGETQYF	TGCAGCGTTGAAGTGTGGGACAGGGGGGAGACCCAGTACTTC